This TCR beta chain emerged from a study of CXCR3-negative and CXCR3-positive naive CD8 T cells. Whole-study context: Every library held about 1.5 +/- 0.3 million TRB reads, and the total came to around 140 million.

CDR3 length: 13 amino acids. CDR1 is SQVTM, CDR2 ANQGSEA, per germline. Triplicate approximately 300,000-cell sorts were made of each CD8+ T cell subset. Study-level findings and limits: With respect to TRBV-TRBJ usage, naive CXCR3-negative and CXCR3-positive cells were similar; memory differed. TRB CDR3 hydrophobicity was greater in CXCR3-positive naive cells than in CXCR3-negative naive cells. Diversity was high in both naive subsets and much lower in memory cells.

In regard to this clonotype: As yet, its antigen is unknown.

UMI-labeled 5' RACE yielded the TRB cDNA libraries. TCRdb re-called the 5' RACE reads; every CDR3 protein appears as one record, without DNA. Here the sample table reports approximately 98,000 distinct CDR3 sequences. The sequence derives from a human donor in good health. Some clones in this sample may be carry-over from other donors' samples. The sample comprised naive CXCR3+ CD8+ T cells from blood. Subset denoted: CD45RO-CCR7+CD27+CD95- naive CD8+ T cells expressing CXCR3 (TNR3+). The gene calls are TRBV29-1 and TRBJ2-7; the D call from TCRdb, TRBD1, cannot be confirmed without DNA. The CDR3 protein is CSVVERGGYEQYF.